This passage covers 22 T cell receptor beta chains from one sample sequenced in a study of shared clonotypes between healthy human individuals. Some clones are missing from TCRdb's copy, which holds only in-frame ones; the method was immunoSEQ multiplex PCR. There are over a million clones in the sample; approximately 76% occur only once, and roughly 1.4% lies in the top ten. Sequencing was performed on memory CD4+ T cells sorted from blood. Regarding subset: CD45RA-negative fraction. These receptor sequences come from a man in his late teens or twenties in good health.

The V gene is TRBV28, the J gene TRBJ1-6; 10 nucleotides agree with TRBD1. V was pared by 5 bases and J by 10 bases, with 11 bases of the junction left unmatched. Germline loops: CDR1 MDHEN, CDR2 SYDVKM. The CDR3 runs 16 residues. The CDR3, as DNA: TGTGCCAGCAGTCAGGCCGGGACAGGGGTTGACTCACCCCTCCACTTT. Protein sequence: CASSQAGTGVDSPLHF. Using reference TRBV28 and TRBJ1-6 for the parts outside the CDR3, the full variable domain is DVKVTQSSRYLVKRTGEKVFLECVQDMDHENMFWYRQDPGLGLRLIYFSYDVKMKEKGDIPEGYSVSREKKERFSLILESASTNQTSMYLCASSQAGTGVDSPLHFGNGTRLTVT.

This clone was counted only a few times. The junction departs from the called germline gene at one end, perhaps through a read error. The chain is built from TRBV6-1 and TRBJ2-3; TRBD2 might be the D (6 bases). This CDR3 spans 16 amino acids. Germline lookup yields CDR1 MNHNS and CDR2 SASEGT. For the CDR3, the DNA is TGTGCCATCAGTGAGTCAACGGGAGTGGGCACAGATACGCAGTATTTT. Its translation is CAISESTGVGTDTQYF.

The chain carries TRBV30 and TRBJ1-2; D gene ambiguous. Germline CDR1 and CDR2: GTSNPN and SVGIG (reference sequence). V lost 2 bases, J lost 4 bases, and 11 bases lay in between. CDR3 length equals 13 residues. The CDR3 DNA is TGTGCCTGGAGTCTTCGTTCAGGCTATGGCTACACCTTC. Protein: CAWSLRSGYGYTF.

The CDR3 sequence is CASGLGGPGELFF. The DNA of the CDR3 is TGTGCTAGTGGCCTTGGGGGGCCCGGGGAGCTGTTTTTT. The chain uses TRBV12-5 and TRBJ2-2; D possibly matches TRBD1 or TRBD2 (6 bases each). Trimming cost V 6 bases and J 6 bases, with 11 bases left between them. In germline, CDR1 is LGHNT, CDR2 FRNRAP. This CDR3 region has 13 residues.

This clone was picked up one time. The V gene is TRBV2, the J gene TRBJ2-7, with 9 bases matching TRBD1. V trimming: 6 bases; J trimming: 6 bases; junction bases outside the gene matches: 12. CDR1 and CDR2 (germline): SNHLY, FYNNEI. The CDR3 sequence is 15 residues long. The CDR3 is CASRHPGQGSGEQYF. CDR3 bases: TGTGCCAGCAGACACCCGGGACAGGGATCTGGCGAGCAGTACTTC.

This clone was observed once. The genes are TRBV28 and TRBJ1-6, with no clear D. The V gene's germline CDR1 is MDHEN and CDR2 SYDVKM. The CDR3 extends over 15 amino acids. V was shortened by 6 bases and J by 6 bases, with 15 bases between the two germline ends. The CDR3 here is CASSPRPGGNSPLHF. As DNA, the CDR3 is TGTGCCAGCAGCCCGCGGCCAGGAGGTAATTCACCCCTCCACTTT.

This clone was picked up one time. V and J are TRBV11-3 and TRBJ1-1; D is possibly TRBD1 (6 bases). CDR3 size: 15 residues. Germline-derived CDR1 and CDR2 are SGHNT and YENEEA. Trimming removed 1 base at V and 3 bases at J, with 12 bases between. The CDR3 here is CASSLGGRGDTEAFF. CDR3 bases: TGTGCCAGCAGCTTAGGCGGAAGGGGGGACACTGAAGCTTTCTTT.

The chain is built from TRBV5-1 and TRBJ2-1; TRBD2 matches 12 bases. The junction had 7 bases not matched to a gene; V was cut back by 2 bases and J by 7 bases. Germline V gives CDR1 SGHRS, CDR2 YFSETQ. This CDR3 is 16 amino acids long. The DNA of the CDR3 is TGCGCCAGCAGCTTAGCTAGCGGGGGGGCCGGGAATGAGCAGTTCTTC. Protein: CASSLASGGAGNEQFF.

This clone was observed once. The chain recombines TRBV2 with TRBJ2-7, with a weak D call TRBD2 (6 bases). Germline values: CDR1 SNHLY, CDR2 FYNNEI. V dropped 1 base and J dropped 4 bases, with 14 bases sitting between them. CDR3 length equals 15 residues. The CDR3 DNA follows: TGTGCCAGCAGTGAAGAACCCGGGAGCGGGTACGAGCAGTACTTC. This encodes CASSEEPGSGYEQYF.

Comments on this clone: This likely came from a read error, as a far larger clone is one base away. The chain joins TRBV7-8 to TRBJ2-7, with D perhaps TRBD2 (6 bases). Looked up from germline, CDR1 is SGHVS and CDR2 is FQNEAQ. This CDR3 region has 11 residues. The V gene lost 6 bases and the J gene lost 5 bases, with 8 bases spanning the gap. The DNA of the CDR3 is TGTGCCAGCAGTCGGGGGAACGAGCAGTACTTC. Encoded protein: CASSRGNEQYF.

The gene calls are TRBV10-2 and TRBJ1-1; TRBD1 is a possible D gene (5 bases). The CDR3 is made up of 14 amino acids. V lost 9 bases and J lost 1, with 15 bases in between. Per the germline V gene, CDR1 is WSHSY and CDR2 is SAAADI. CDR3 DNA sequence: TGCGCCAGTTATACGGGACTCAAGAACACTGAAGCTTTCTTT. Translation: CASYTGLKNTEAFF.

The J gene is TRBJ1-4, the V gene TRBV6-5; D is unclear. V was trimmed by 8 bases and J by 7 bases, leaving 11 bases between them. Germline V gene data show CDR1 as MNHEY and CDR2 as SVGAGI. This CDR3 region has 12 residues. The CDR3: CASQKIGEKLFF. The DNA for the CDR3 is TGTGCCAGCCAAAAGATAGGTGAAAAACTGTTTTTT.

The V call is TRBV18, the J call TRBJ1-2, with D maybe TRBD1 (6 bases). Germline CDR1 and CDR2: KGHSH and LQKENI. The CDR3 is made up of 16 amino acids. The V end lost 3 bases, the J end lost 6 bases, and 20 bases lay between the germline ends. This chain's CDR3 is CASSPRQEVVHNGYTF. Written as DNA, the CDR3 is TGTGCCAGCTCACCCCGACAGGAGGTGGTGCATAATGGCTACACCTTC.

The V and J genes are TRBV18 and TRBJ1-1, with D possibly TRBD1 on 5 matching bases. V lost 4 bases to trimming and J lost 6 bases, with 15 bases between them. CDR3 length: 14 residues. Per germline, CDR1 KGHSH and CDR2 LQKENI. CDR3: CASSRDRGDAEAFF. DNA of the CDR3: TGTGCCAGCTCACGGGACCGGGGGGATGCTGAAGCTTTCTTT.

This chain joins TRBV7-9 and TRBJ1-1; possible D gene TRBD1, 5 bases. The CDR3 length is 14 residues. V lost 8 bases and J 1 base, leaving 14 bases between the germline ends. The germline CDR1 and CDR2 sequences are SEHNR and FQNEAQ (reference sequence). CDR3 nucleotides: TGTGCCAGCGCCCATCACGGGGCGAACACTGAAGCTTTCTTT. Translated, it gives CASAHHGANTEAFF.

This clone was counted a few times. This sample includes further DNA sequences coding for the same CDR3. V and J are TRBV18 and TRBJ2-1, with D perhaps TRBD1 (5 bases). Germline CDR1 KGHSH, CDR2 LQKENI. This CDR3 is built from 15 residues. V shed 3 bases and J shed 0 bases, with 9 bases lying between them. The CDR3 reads CASSPSGYSYNEQFF. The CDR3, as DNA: TGTGCCAGCTCACCTTCAGGGTACTCCTACAATGAGCAGTTCTTC. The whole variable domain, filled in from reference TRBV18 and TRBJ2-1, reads NAGVMQNPRHLVRRRGQEARLRCSPMKGHSHVYWYRQLPEEGLKFMVYLQKENIIDESGMPKERFSAEFPKEGPSILRIQQVVRGDSAAYFCASSPSGYSYNEQFFGPGTRLTVL.

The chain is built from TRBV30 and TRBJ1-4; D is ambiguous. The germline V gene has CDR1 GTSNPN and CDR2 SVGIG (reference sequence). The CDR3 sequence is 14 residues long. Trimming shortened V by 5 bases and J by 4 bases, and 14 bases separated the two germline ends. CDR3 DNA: TGTGCCTGGGGCGACCGGGTCCTTAATGAAAAACTGTTTTTT. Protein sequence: CAWGDRVLNEKLFF.

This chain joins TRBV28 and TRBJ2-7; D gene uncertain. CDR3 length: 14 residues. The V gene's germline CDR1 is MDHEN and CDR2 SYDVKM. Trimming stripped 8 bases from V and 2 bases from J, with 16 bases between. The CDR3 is CASGAGRKPYEQYF. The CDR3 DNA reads TGTGCCAGCGGAGCCGGACGGAAGCCCTACGAGCAGTACTTC.

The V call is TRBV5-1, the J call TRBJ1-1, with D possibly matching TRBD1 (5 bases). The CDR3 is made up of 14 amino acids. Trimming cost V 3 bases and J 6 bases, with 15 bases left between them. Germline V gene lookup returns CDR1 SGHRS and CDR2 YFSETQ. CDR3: CASSSQGDSAEAFF. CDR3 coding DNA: TGCGCCAGCAGCTCGCAGGGTGATTCTGCTGAAGCTTTCTTT.

The CDR3 sequence: CASSNGADTNNEQFF. The CDR3 DNA is TGTGCCAGCAGCAATGGGGCGGACACTAACAATGAGCAGTTCTTC. The chain joins TRBV21-1 to TRBJ2-1; the DNA was not used to check the table's D call, TRBD1. TRBV21-1 is shown as a pseudogene. The CDR3 is 15 amino acids.

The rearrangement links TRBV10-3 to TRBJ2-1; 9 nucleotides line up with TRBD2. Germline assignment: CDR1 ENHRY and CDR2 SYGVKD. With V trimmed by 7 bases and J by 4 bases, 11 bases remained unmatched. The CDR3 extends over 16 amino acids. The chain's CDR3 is CAIIRASGIVYNEQFF. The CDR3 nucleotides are TGTGCCATCATTAGGGCTAGCGGGATCGTTTACAATGAGCAGTTCTTC.

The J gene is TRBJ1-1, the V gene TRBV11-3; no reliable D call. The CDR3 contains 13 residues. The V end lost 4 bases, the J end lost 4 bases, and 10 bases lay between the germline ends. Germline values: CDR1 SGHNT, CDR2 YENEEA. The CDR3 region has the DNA TGTGCCAGCAGCTACAAGGGAGGCACTGAAGCTTTCTTT. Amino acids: CASSYKGGTEAFF. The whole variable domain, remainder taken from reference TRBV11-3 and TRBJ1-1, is EAGVVQSPRYKIIEKKQPVAFWCNPISGHNTLYWYLQNLGQGPELLIRYENEEAVDDSQLPKDRFSAERLKGVDSTLKIQPAELGDSAVYLCASSYKGGTEAFFGQGTRLTVV.